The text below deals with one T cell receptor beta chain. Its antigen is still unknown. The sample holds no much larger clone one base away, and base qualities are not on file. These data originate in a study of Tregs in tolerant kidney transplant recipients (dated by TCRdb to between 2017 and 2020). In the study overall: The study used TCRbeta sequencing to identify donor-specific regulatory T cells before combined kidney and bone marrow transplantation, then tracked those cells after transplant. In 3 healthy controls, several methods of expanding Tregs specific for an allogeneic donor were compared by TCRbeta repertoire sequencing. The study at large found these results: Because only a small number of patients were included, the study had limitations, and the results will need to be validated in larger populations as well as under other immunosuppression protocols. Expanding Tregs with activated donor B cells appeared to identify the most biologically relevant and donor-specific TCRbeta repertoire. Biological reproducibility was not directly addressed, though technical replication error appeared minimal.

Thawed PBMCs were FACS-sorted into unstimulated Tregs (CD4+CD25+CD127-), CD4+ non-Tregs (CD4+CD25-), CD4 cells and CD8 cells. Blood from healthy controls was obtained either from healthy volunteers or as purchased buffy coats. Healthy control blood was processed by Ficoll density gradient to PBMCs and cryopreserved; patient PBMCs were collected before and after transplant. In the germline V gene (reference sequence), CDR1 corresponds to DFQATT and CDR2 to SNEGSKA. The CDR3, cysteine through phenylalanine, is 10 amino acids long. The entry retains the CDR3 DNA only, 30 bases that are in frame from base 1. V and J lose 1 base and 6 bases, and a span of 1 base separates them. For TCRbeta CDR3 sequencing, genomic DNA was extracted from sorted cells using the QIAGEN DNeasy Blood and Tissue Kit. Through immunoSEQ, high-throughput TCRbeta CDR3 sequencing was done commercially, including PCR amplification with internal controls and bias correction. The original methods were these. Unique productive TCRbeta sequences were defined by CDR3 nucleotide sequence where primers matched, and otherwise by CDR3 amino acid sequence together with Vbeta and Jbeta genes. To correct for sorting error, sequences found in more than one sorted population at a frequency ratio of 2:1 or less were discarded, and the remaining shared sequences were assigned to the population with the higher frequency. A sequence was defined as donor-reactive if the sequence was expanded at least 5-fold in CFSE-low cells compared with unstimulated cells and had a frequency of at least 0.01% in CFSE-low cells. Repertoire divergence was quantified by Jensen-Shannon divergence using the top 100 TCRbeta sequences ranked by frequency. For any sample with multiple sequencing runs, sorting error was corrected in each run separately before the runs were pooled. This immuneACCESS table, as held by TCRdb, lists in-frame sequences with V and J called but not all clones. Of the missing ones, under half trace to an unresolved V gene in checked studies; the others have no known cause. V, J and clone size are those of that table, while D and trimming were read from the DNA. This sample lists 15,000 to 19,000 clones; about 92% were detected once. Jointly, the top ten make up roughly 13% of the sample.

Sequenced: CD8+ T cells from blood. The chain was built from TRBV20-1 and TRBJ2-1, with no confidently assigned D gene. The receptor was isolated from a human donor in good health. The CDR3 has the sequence CSARVNEQFF. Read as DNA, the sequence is TGCAGTGCTAGAGTCAATGAGCAGTTCTTC.